The 28 T cell receptor beta chains given below trace back to one sample, sequenced in a study of PD-L1 blockade in urothelial cancer. Measured with immunoSEQ multiplex PCR; TCRdb has only the in-frame clones, and not every one. The sample carries 38,000 or so clones, 80% to 90% recorded once. The sample was PBMCs, taken around atezolizumab (anti-PD-L1) treatment. These receptors originate from a man between 60 and 70 years old with urothelial cancer.

This rearrangement joins TRBV19 to TRBJ2-5; D possibly corresponds to TRBD2 (6 bases). V lost 5 bases to trimming and J lost 5 bases, with 6 bases between them. Germline V gene lookup returns CDR1 LNHDA and CDR2 SQIVND (reference sequence). The CDR3 totals 11 residues. The CDR3 loop is CASSGGETQYF. The CDR3 region has the DNA TGTGCCAGTAGTGGGGGGGAGACCCAGTACTTC. Together with reference TRBV19 and TRBJ2-5, the CDR3 gives the full variable domain: DGGITQSPKYLFRKEGQNVTLSCEQNLNHDAMYWYRQDPGQGLRLIYYSQIVNDFQKGDIAEGYSVSREKKESFPLTVTSAQKNPTAFYLCASSGGETQYFGPGTRLLVL.

This chain links TRBV5-1 with TRBJ1-4, with TRBD1 as a possible D gene (6 bases). The CDR3 covers 15 residues. V was cut by 4 bases and J by 0 bases, with 10 bases left in between. The germline V gene encodes CDR1 SGHRS and CDR2 YFSETQ. CDR3 nucleotides: TGCGCCAGCAGCCCGCGGACAGCAACTAATGAAAAACTGTTTTTT. Translated, it gives CASSPRTATNEKLFF.

The J gene is TRBJ2-7, the V gene TRBV7-8; 7 nucleotides match TRBD1. The CDR3 has 16 amino acids. V shed 0 bases, J shed 3 bases, and the junction held 8 bases outside the gene matches. Germline CDR1 SGHVS, CDR2 FQNEAQ. The chain's CDR3 is CASSLAVQGVIYEQYF. In DNA form, the CDR3 reads TGTGCCAGCAGCTTAGCGGTTCAGGGGGTTATCTACGAGCAGTACTTC.

The genes are TRBV11-2 and TRBJ2-3; TRBD2 agrees at 7 bases. There are 16 residues in the CDR3. The germline V gene has CDR1 SGHAT and CDR2 FQNNGV. J gave up 0 bases and V 3 bases, and 6 bases lay outside the gene matches. CDR3 nucleotides: TGTGCCAGCAGCTTCGGTTTTAGCGGGAGCACAGATACGCAGTATTTT. Protein product: CASSFGFSGSTDTQYF.

Worth noting for this clone: The junction differs from germline at one of its ends, possibly a read error. This chain links TRBV7-7 with TRBJ2-7; the match to TRBD1 covers 8 bases. In germline, CDR1 is SSHAT, CDR2 FNYEAQ (reference sequence). The CDR3 contains 14 residues. The CDR3 spells CASSPRTGTYEQYF. The CDR3 DNA sequence: TGTGCTAGCAGCCCGCGGACAGGGACCTACGAGCAGTACTTC.

CDR3 loop: CASSIMGLYGYTF. The CDR3 DNA reads as TGTGCCAGCAGTATAATGGGCCTCTATGGCTACACCTTC. The V gene is TRBV28, the J gene TRBJ1-2; D remains unclear. The ends were cut back, 5 bases at V and 4 bases at J, with 11 bases in the middle. Looked up from germline, CDR1 is MDHEN and CDR2 is SYDVKM. The CDR3 length is 13 residues.

The CDR3 DNA reads as TGTGCCAGCAGTTTAAGCGGGACCTACGAGCAGTACTTC. This sequence encodes CASSLSGTYEQYF. The chain has TRBV28 and TRBJ2-7, with 7 nucleotides matching TRBD2. Germline V gives CDR1 MDHEN, CDR2 SYDVKM. The CDR3 sequence is 13 residues long. V shed 2 bases and J 2 bases; nucleotides not matched to a gene: 0.

The chain couples TRBV28 to TRBJ1-5, with TRBD1 as a possible D gene (5 bases). V lost 4 bases, J lost 6 bases, and 19 bases lay in between. The CDR3 is 16 amino acids. Germline values: CDR1 MDHEN, CDR2 SYDVKM. Written as DNA, the CDR3 is TGTGCCAGCAGTTCCCCCCGGAGGGGAGGTAGTCAGCCCCAGCATTTT. It specifies CASSSPRRGGSQPQHF.

The genes are TRBV10-2 and TRBJ2-7; 10 nucleotides line up with TRBD2. This CDR3 has 17 amino acids. V lost 8 bases to trimming and J lost 1 base; unmatched junction nucleotides: 14. CDR1 is WSHSY, CDR2 SAAADI, per germline. For the CDR3, the DNA is TGCGCCAGCCGGCGCGGGGCTAGCGGGAGTGAGTCCTACGAGCAGTACTTC. Translating gives CASRRGASGSESYEQYF.

The chain carries TRBV7-8 and TRBJ2-7; a possible D gene is TRBD1 (5 bases). Trimming pared 2 bases from V and 11 bases from J, leaving 16 bases between. Germline values: CDR1 SGHVS, CDR2 FQNEAQ. CDR3 length equals 13 residues. The CDR3 sequence is CASSLPTAAVKYF. Written as DNA, the CDR3 is TGTGCCAGCAGCTTACCGACAGCCGCCGTTAAGTACTTC. Based on the CDR3 plus reference TRBV7-8 and TRBJ2-7, the full variable domain is GAGVSQSPRYKVAKRGQDVALRCDPISGHVSLFWYQQALGQGPEFLTYFQNEAQLDKSGLPSDRFFAERPEGSVSTLKIQRTQQEDSAVYLCASSLPTAAVKYFGPGTRLTVT.

This rearrangement joins TRBV19 to TRBJ1-3; maybe TRBD1 (5 bases). Germline V gene data show CDR1 as LNHDA and CDR2 as SQIVND (reference sequence). The V and J ends lost 2 bases and 0 bases respectively, with 14 bases between them. This CDR3 spans 17 amino acids. CDR3 DNA sequence: TGTGCCAGTAGTATAAGCGGGGGGATGAGCTCTGGAAACACCATATATTTT. This encodes CASSISGGMSSGNTIYF.

The chain combines TRBV15 with TRBJ1-3; D ambiguous. This CDR3 has 15 residues. V lost 1 base and J 1 base, leaving 8 bases between the germline ends. Per germline, CDR1 LNHNV and CDR2 YYDKDF (reference sequence). For the CDR3, the DNA is TGTGCCACCAGCAGAGGGGCAGGATCTGGAAACACCATATATTTT. It is translated as CATSRGAGSGNTIYF.

CDR3 in amino acids: CASSGQGIYNEQFF. CDR3 nucleotide sequence: TGCGCCAGCAGTGGACAGGGGATATACAATGAGCAGTTCTTC. The V gene is TRBV5-1, the J gene TRBJ2-1; TRBD1 matches 9 bases. Germline V gene data show CDR1 as SGHRS and CDR2 as YFSETQ. Trimming removed 5 bases from V and 4 bases from J; junction bases left unmatched: 4. The CDR3 spans 14 residues.

The chain couples TRBV6-5 to TRBJ2-1; TRBD2 matches 10 bases. The germline gives CDR1 MNHEY, CDR2 SVGAGI. The V gene end was trimmed by 4 bases and the J gene end by 3 bases; junction bases not matched to a gene: 3. The CDR3 is made up of 15 amino acids. In DNA, the CDR3 is TGTGCCAGCAGTTTAACTAGCGGGGACTACAATGAGCAGTTCTTC. Protein: CASSLTSGDYNEQFF.

The J gene is TRBJ2-2, the V gene TRBV7-2, with a tentative D call TRBD2 (7 bases). Trimming stripped 5 bases from V and 2 bases from J, with 12 bases between. CDR3 length: 15 amino acids. CDR1 is SGHTA, CDR2 FQGNSA, per germline. DNA of the CDR3: TGTGCCAGCAGCCGGGGGGCGGCAAACACCGGGGAGCTGTTTTTT. It is translated as CASSRGAANTGELFF.

This clone was recorded once. The gene calls are TRBV2 and TRBJ2-5; the D gene is possibly TRBD1 (6 bases). The germline V and J ends were trimmed by 8 bases and 1 base, with 11 bases remaining between them. Per the germline V gene, CDR1 is SNHLY and CDR2 is FYNNEI. The CDR3 runs to 13 residues. The CDR3 region is CASSGQTQETQYF. CDR3 DNA: TGTGCCAGCTCCGGACAGACCCAAGAGACCCAGTACTTC.

The CDR3, as DNA: TGTGCCACCAGGGGACAGGGGCGCGATGAAGCTTTCTTT. As protein: CATRGQGRDEAFF. This chain joins TRBV10-3 and TRBJ1-1, with 10 bases matching TRBD1. The CDR3 extends over 13 amino acids. With V trimmed by 10 bases and J by 7 bases, 9 bases remained unmatched. Germline V lookup: CDR1 ENHRY, CDR2 SYGVKD.

The gene calls are TRBV7-2 and TRBJ2-3; D gene uncertain. Trimming stripped 0 bases from V and 4 bases from J, with 8 bases between. There are 14 residues in the CDR3. CDR1 is SGHTA, CDR2 FQGNSA, per germline. The CDR3 spells CASSLALGADTQYF. The CDR3 DNA is TGTGCCAGCAGCTTAGCTTTGGGCGCAGATACGCAGTATTTT.

This clone was picked up a small number of times. The gene calls are TRBV6-1 and TRBJ1-5; tentative D call: TRBD1 (6 bases). Trimming shortened V by 4 bases and J by 3 bases, and 10 bases separated the two germline ends. CDR3 length equals 14 residues. CDR1 is MNHNS and CDR2 is SASEGT in the germline V gene. The CDR3 protein is CASSVGQNNQPQHF. In nucleotides, the CDR3 is TGTGCCAGCAGTGTCGGACAGAACAATCAGCCCCAGCATTTT.

The V and J genes are TRBV5-4 and TRBJ2-2, with D possibly matching TRBD1 (6 bases). The CDR3 loop spans 16 amino acids. CDR1 SGHNT and CDR2 YYREEE come from the germline V gene (reference sequence). Trimming shortened V by 0 bases and J by 1 base, and 10 bases separated the two germline ends. The CDR3 reads CASSLGGRGNTGELFF. The CDR3 DNA is TGTGCCAGCAGCTTGGGGGGGCGCGGGAACACCGGGGAGCTGTTTTTT.

This clone appeared once. The rearrangement uses TRBV5-6 and TRBJ2-2; 13 positions agree with TRBD2. Germline assignment: CDR1 SGHDT and CDR2 YYEEEE. The CDR3 length is 17 residues. Losses at the gene ends were 2 bases for V and 5 bases for J; bases not matched to a gene: 6. Here the CDR3 DNA reads TGTGCCAGCAGCTTCGGACTAGCGGGAGATAGGACCGGGGAGCTGTTTTTT. This encodes CASSFGLAGDRTGELFF.

The rearrangement uses TRBV10-2 and TRBJ2-3, with D maybe TRBD2 (5 bases). V lost 4 bases, J lost 3 bases, and 17 bases lay in between. This CDR3 comprises 16 residues. Germline V gives CDR1 WSHSY, CDR2 SAAADI. The CDR3 reads CASSGDTGRRTDTQYF. For the CDR3, the DNA is TGCGCCAGCAGTGGAGATACGGGAAGAAGGACAGATACGCAGTATTTT.

The chain carries TRBV7-9 and TRBJ1-2; 10 positions agree with TRBD1. In germline, CDR1 is SEHNR, CDR2 FQNEAQ (reference sequence). This CDR3 has 15 residues. J gave up 4 bases and V 5 bases, and 7 bases lay outside the gene matches. CDR3 amino acids: CASSQGQGVGYGYTF. In nucleotides, the CDR3 is TGTGCCAGCAGCCAAGGACAGGGGGTCGGCTATGGCTACACCTTC.

CDR3 protein: CASSLREGPYNEQFF. The CDR3 DNA sequence: TGCGCCAGCAGCTTGCGGGAGGGCCCCTACAATGAGCAGTTCTTC. V usage is TRBV5-1 and J usage is TRBJ2-1, with 8 bases matching TRBD2. The CDR3 has 15 amino acids. Per the germline V gene, CDR1 is SGHRS and CDR2 is YFSETQ. The ends lost 1 base at V and 2 bases at J; junction bases unmatched: 2.

The genes are TRBV27 and TRBJ2-2, with a possible D match to TRBD1 (6 bases). CDR3 length: 15 amino acids. V shed 8 bases and J shed 0 bases, with 13 bases lying between them. Germline assignment: CDR1 MNHEY and CDR2 SMNVEV (reference sequence). The CDR3 is CASSDRWTNTGELFF. In DNA, the CDR3 is TGTGCCAGCTCCGACAGGTGGACGAACACCGGGGAGCTGTTTTTT.

The V call is TRBV6-4, the J call TRBJ1-2; 11 nucleotides match TRBD1. The germline V gene encodes CDR1 MRHNA and CDR2 SNTAGT. Trimming took 6 bases from V and 8 from J; bases not matched to a gene: 5. The CDR3 is 13 amino acids. The CDR3 DNA reads as TGTGCCAGCAGCCGGACAGGGGGCCAAGGCTACACCTTC. It specifies CASSRTGGQGYTF.

The chain joins TRBV10-3 to TRBJ2-5; 13 nucleotides match TRBD2. V shed 6 bases, J shed 1 base, and the junction held 5 bases outside the gene matches. Germline V gives CDR1 ENHRY, CDR2 SYGVKD. The CDR3 runs to 16 residues. The CDR3 nucleotides are TGTGCCATCAGGGGGGGACTAGCGGGATTCCAAGAGACCCAGTACTTC. Amino acids: CAIRGGLAGFQETQYF.

The V gene is TRBV4-2, the J gene TRBJ2-7; 12 nucleotides match TRBD2. V lost 1 base to trimming and J lost 2 bases; unmatched junction nucleotides: 0. The CDR3 consists of 15 residues. CDR1 is LGHNA and CDR2 is YNFKEQ in the germline V gene. The CDR3 nucleotides read TGTGCCAGCAGCCAAGGGACTAGCGGGACCTACGAGCAGTACTTC. Protein sequence: CASSQGTSGTYEQYF.